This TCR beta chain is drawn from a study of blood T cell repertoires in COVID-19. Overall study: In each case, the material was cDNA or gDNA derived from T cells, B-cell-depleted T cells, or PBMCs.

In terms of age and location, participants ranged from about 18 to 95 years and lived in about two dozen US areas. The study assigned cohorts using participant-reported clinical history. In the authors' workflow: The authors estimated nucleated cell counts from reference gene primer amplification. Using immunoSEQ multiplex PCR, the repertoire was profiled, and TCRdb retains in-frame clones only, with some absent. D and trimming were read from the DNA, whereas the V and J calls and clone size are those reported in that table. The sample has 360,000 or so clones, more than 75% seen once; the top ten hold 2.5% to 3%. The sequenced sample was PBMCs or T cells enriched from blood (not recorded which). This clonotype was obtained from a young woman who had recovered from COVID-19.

The chain's CDR3 is CASSPDRGSYGYTF. The CDR3 region has the DNA TGTGCCAGCAGCCCGGACAGGGGCTCCTATGGCTACACCTTC. The J gene is TRBJ1-2, the V gene TRBV2; 9 positions agree with TRBD1. This CDR3 spans 14 amino acids. Germline V gene lookup returns CDR1 SNHLY and CDR2 FYNNEI. V shed 6 bases and J 4 bases; nucleotides not matched to a gene: 6.